A single sample is the source of the 22 T cell receptor beta chains below, sequenced in a study of shared T cell receptors in the human thymus. Sequencing was performed with immunoSEQ multiplex PCR; in TCRdb, only in-frame clones are kept and a portion is missing. The repertoire holds about 660,000 clones, with over 75% as singletons. These same records also appear under a second study, on human thymus T cells.

The specimen sequenced was thymocytes. These receptors came from a boy under three years old with a congenital heart defect.

The chain couples TRBV19 to TRBJ1-5; D not resolved. Trimming pared 3 bases from V and 4 bases from J, leaving 13 bases between. This CDR3 has 15 residues. Germline CDR1 is LNHDA and CDR2 is SQIVND (reference sequence). The CDR3 DNA sequence: TGTGCCAGTAGTATGTACCGGTCTGCGAATCAGCCCCAGCATTTT. Translated, it gives CASSMYRSANQPQHF. Complete variable domain (other parts from reference TRBV19 and TRBJ1-5): DGGITQSPKYLFRKEGQNVTLSCEQNLNHDAMYWYRQDPGQGLRLIYYSQIVNDFQKGDIAEGYSVSREKKESFPLTVTSAQKNPTAFYLCASSMYRSANQPQHFGDGTRLSIL.

The chain couples TRBV4-3 to TRBJ2-5; possibly TRBD1 for D (5 bases). Looked up from germline, CDR1 is LGHNA and CDR2 is YSLEER. Trimming pared 3 bases from V and 4 bases from J, leaving 21 bases between. The CDR3 covers 17 residues. This chain's CDR3 is CASSHGVSAFQGETQYF. DNA of the CDR3: TGCGCCAGCAGCCACGGCGTGTCGGCCTTTCAGGGAGAGACCCAGTACTTC.

The CDR3 is CASIQAGGYSTDTQYF. CDR3 nucleotide sequence: TGTGCCAGCATCCAGGCGGGGGGGTACAGCACAGATACGCAGTATTTT. This chain connects TRBV28 to TRBJ2-3; 9 positions agree with TRBD2. This CDR3 contains 16 residues. The V and J ends lost 7 bases and 0 bases, in that order; junction bases with no gene match: 8. The germline V gene has CDR1 MDHEN and CDR2 SYDVKM.

The table lists this clone with a few counts. The rearrangement uses TRBV29-1 and TRBJ2-1; 9 positions match TRBD1. V was pared by 7 bases and J by 10 bases, with 5 bases of the junction left unmatched. The CDR3 is 11 residues long. The germline V gene has CDR1 SQVTM and CDR2 ANQGSEA. The CDR3 protein is CSAHRGREQFF. The CDR3 DNA sequence: TGCAGCGCCCACAGGGGGCGGGAGCAGTTCTTC.

The V gene is TRBV28, the J gene TRBJ1-2; TRBD1 agrees at 7 bases. J lost 4 bases, V lost 3 bases, and 14 bases had no gene match. This CDR3 contains 17 residues. Germline V gives CDR1 MDHEN, CDR2 SYDVKM. DNA of the CDR3: TGTGCCAGCAGTTTTCAACCGACAGGGCCCCCTTCCTATGGCTACACCTTC. Protein sequence: CASSFQPTGPPSYGYTF.

The rearrangement joins TRBV19 to TRBJ2-1; 8 bases are a match to TRBD1. Germline CDR1 LNHDA, CDR2 SQIVND (reference sequence). J gave up 6 bases and V 5 bases, and 6 bases lay outside the gene matches. This CDR3 region has 14 residues. CDR3 in amino acids: CASSVRTGPNEQFF. CDR3 DNA: TGTGCCAGTAGTGTACGGACAGGGCCCAATGAGCAGTTCTTC.

The chain joins TRBV7-9 to TRBJ2-1; D possibly corresponds to TRBD2 (5 bases). Trimming pared 8 bases from V and 8 bases from J, leaving 13 bases between. The germline V gene has CDR1 SEHNR and CDR2 FQNEAQ (reference sequence). This CDR3 has 12 residues. Here the CDR3 reads CASGLGMYEQFF. The CDR3 nucleotides are TGTGCCAGCGGCCTCGGGATGTATGAGCAGTTCTTC. Using reference TRBV7-9 and TRBJ2-1 for the parts outside the CDR3, the full variable domain is DTGVSQNPRHKITKRGQNVTFRCDPISEHNRLYWYRQTLGQGPEFLTYFQNEAQLEKSRLLSDRFSAERPKGSFSTLEIQRTEQGDSAMYLCASGLGMYEQFFGPGTRLTVL.

The chain employs TRBV4-3 and TRBJ2-1, with D tentatively TRBD2 (6 bases). V lost 0 bases, J lost 7 bases, and 22 bases lay in between. The CDR3 consists of 18 residues. CDR1 and CDR2 from the germline V gene are LGHNA and YSLEER. CDR3 nucleotide sequence: TGCGCCAGCAGCCAAGATAAGTTGGGGCGGGAATTGAAAAATGAGCAGTTCTTC. Protein: CASSQDKLGRELKNEQFF.

The gene calls are TRBV4-3 and TRBJ1-4; D gene uncertain. From germline, CDR1 is LGHNA and CDR2 YSLEER. V was pared by 0 bases and J by 4 bases, with 15 bases between. The CDR3 is made up of 17 amino acids. The CDR3 DNA sequence: TGCGCCAGCAGCCAAGAGAGGCTCCCGTCTGTTAATGAAAAACTGTTTTTT. Translating gives CASSQERLPSVNEKLFF.

The chain has TRBV7-9 and TRBJ2-2, with 8 bases that match TRBD2. V gave up 3 bases and J gave up 2 bases; unmatched junction bases: 11. From germline, CDR1 is SEHNR and CDR2 FQNEAQ (reference sequence). The CDR3 sequence is 18 residues long. CDR3 DNA sequence: TGTGCCAGCAGCTTGCGGCTAGCGGGTCGCCCTAACACCGGGGAGCTGTTTTTT. Amino acid sequence: CASSLRLAGRPNTGELFF.

This clone was found a few times. The genes are TRBV4-3 and TRBJ1-1; TRBD1 might be the D (6 bases). From germline, CDR1 is LGHNA and CDR2 YSLEER. This CDR3 comprises 15 residues. The germline V and J ends were trimmed by 0 bases and 4 bases, with 12 bases remaining between them. In DNA form, the CDR3 reads TGCGCCAGCAGCCAAGAACAGGGACGGGGCACTGAAGCTTTCTTT. This codes for CASSQEQGRGTEAFF.

The chain carries TRBV27 and TRBJ2-7, with TRBD2 as a possible D gene (5 bases). Trimming cost V 5 bases and J 2 bases, with 19 bases left between them. Germline CDR1 reads MNHEY; CDR2 reads SMNVEV (reference sequence). CDR3 length: 16 amino acids. The CDR3 here is CASSRKSRLTTYEQYF. The CDR3 DNA follows: TGTGCCAGCAGTCGAAAGTCCCGCCTGACTACCTACGAGCAGTACTTC.

The chain uses TRBV7-9 and TRBJ2-2; 10 positions match TRBD1. CDR1 SEHNR and CDR2 FQNEAQ come from the germline V gene (reference sequence). This CDR3 contains 15 residues. The trim removed 7 bases at V and 6 bases at J, leaving 8 bases unmatched. The CDR3 reads CASTHRDRGPGELFF. The CDR3 DNA reads as TGTGCCAGCACCCACCGGGACAGGGGACCCGGGGAGCTGTTTTTT.

This chain links TRBV12-5 with TRBJ2-7; TRBD1 aligns across 8 bases. Per the germline V gene, CDR1 is LGHNT and CDR2 is FRNRAP. V was pared by 5 bases and J by 2 bases, with 8 bases of the junction left unmatched. The CDR3 contains 15 residues. CDR3 amino acids: CASGPGQGVAYEQYF. CDR3 nucleotide sequence: TGTGCTAGTGGTCCCGGACAGGGAGTTGCCTACGAGCAGTACTTC.

This clone has only a few counts. Additional DNA sequences in this sample encode the identical CDR3. The chain employs TRBV6-5 and TRBJ1-5; no clear D gene. V dropped 0 bases and J dropped 3 bases, with 6 bases sitting between them. This CDR3 spans 14 amino acids. Germline loops: CDR1 MNHEY, CDR2 SVGAGI. DNA of the CDR3: TGTGCCAGCAGTTACTCAGCGGTCAATCAGCCCCAGCATTTT. Protein product: CASSYSAVNQPQHF.

The chain recombines TRBV10-3 with TRBJ2-5; TRBD2 might be the D (6 bases). The CDR3 loop spans 15 amino acids. V lost 10 bases, J lost 5 bases, and 23 bases lay in between. Germline V gene data show CDR1 as ENHRY and CDR2 as SYGVKD. CDR3 sequence reads: CATNVRDGEWETQYF. In nucleotides, the CDR3 is TGTGCCACCAATGTGCGGGACGGAGAATGGGAGACCCAGTACTTC.

This chain joins TRBV10-3 and TRBJ2-1; possible D gene TRBD2, 6 bases. CDR3 length: 16 amino acids. Germline V gene data show CDR1 as ENHRY and CDR2 as SYGVKD. V dropped 1 base and J dropped 3 bases, with 13 bases sitting between them. CDR3 sequence (DNA): TGTGCCATCAGTGAGTTGGGCGGGAATCTCTACAATGAGCAGTTCTTC. This codes for CAISELGGNLYNEQFF.

The rearrangement uses TRBV5-1 and TRBJ2-5; 9 bases match TRBD2. CDR1 and CDR2 (germline): SGHRS, YFSETQ. Trimming at V came to 4 bases and at J to 3 bases, leaving 10 bases not matched to a gene. There are 16 residues in the CDR3. The CDR3 sequence is CASSIIGTSMEETQYF. In nucleotides, the CDR3 is TGCGCCAGCAGCATCATTGGGACTAGCATGGAAGAGACCCAGTACTTC. Filled out from reference TRBV5-1 and TRBJ2-5, the complete variable domain reads KAGVTQTPRYLIKTRGQQVTLSCSPISGHRSVSWYQQTPGQGLQFLFEYFSETQRNKGNFPGRFSGRQFSNSRSEMNVSTLELGDSALYLCASSIIGTSMEETQYFGPGTRLLVL.

CDR3 coding DNA: TGCAGCGCCCGACAGGGGTCGAATTATGAGCAGTTCTTC. Protein product: CSARQGSNYEQFF. The chain combines TRBV29-1 with TRBJ2-1, with 8 positions matching TRBD1. V shed 7 bases, J shed 8 bases, and the junction held 10 bases outside the gene matches. Looked up from germline, CDR1 is SQVTM and CDR2 is ANQGSEA. The CDR3 consists of 13 residues.

The chain employs TRBV19 and TRBJ1-5, with a tentative D call TRBD1 (5 bases). This CDR3 spans 14 amino acids. Germline V gene sequence: CDR1 LNHDA, CDR2 SQIVND (reference sequence). Deletions cut 4 bases from V and 5 bases from J, with 12 bases between. The CDR3: CASSTVREYQPQHF. CDR3 coding DNA: TGTGCCAGTAGTACTGTCAGGGAATATCAGCCCCAGCATTTT.

This chain joins TRBV7-3 and TRBJ1-2; weak D call: TRBD1 (6 bases). Germline V CDR1 and CDR2: SGHTA, FQGTGA. With 1 base removed from V and 6 bases from J, the gap between germline ends came to 12 bases. CDR3 size: 14 residues. This chain's CDR3 is CASSLIGGGDGYTF. CDR3 bases: TGTGCCAGCAGCTTAATTGGGGGCGGAGATGGCTACACCTTC.

The chain combines TRBV27 with TRBJ2-7; TRBD2 matches 10 bases. Germline CDR1 is MNHEY and CDR2 is SMNVEV (reference sequence). The V and J ends lost 6 bases and 2 bases, in that order; junction bases with no gene match: 4. The length of the CDR3 is 14 residues. As DNA, the CDR3 is TGTGCCAGCAGCCGAGCGGGAGGGGCCTACGAGCAGTACTTC. It is translated as CASSRAGGAYEQYF.